Below, one T cell receptor beta chain is given with its context. The data originate from a study of monozygotic twins with inflammatory bowel disease. Reanalyzing the 5' RACE reads, TCRdb keeps one entry per CDR3 protein, without DNA. The data include some 200,000 distinct CDR3 sequences; the top ten clones carry roughly 1.7%. Germline V gene data show CDR1 as LNHNV and CDR2 as YYDKDF (reference sequence). CDR3 length: 13 residues. This receptor was identified in a human donor with ulcerative colitis or Crohn's disease, or a healthy co-twin of an affected twin (not recorded which). The specimen sequenced was blood. The rearrangement uses TRBV15 and TRBJ1-5; absent DNA, TCRdb's TRBD1 call cannot be checked. CDR3 sequence reads: CATSDGSHQPQHF.